This T cell receptor (beta chain) derives from a study of T cells in Graves' hyperthyroidism and ophthalmopathy. About the study: Peripheral blood specimens were obtained at initial diagnosis, prior to any treatment. The study's findings and limits: Blood also showed most of the thyroid clonotypes that were expanded above 0.001.

It was uncontrolled infection, other autoimmune disease, pregnancy or lactation that excluded patients. Using around 10 ml of fresh peripheral blood, PBMCs were prepared. RNA transcripts served as the template for amplifying TCR beta CDR3 regions. The HTBI primer set served for first-round RT-PCR of the TCR CDR3. Via MiXCR, TCRdb re-called the multiplex PCR reads, giving one row per CDR3 protein. The sample has about 600,000 distinct CDR3 sequences, around 16% seen once. On this clonotype: Its antigen is still unknown.

This CDR3 region has 15 residues. Trimming removed 5 bases from V and 10 bases from J; junction bases left unmatched: 12. Germline V gene lookup returns CDR1 SEHNR and CDR2 FQNEAQ (reference sequence). Input material: blood. J is TRBJ2-1 and V is TRBV7-9, with 9 positions matching TRBD1. The sequence derives from a woman in her 40s with Graves' ophthalmopathy. The CDR3 region has the DNA TGTGCCAGCAGCCAAGAGGGACAGGGAATTTGGGAGCAGTTCTTC. It specifies CASSQEGQGIWEQFF.